Presented here are 25 T cell receptor beta chains from one specimen sequenced in a study of blood T cell repertoires in COVID-19. Repertoires were generated with immunoSEQ multiplex PCR, while TCRdb's copy carries only in-frame clones and drops some. The sample contains fewer than 150,000 clones, 65% to 90% of which appear only once. Sequenced: peripheral blood. These receptors all come from a man in his forties or fifties with acute or convalescent COVID-19.

The chain carries TRBV7-6 and TRBJ2-1; 16 bases agree with TRBD2. The CDR3 loop spans 20 amino acids. Germline V lookup: CDR1 SGHVS, CDR2 FNYEAQ. J gave up 4 bases and V 4 bases, and 13 bases lay outside the gene matches. The CDR3 sequence: CASSSTPGLAGGPHYNEQFF. CDR3 DNA sequence: TGTGCCAGCAGCTCCACCCCGGGACTAGCGGGAGGGCCCCATTACAATGAGCAGTTCTTC.

The J gene is TRBJ2-1, the V gene TRBV6-1, with TRBD2 as a possible D gene (5 bases). The V end was cut by 1 base, the J end by 0 bases, with 10 bases between. The CDR3 length is 16 residues. The germline V gene encodes CDR1 MNHNS and CDR2 SASEGT. The CDR3 coding sequence is TGTGCCAGCAGTGAAGTCACCAGCGGCTCCTACAATGAGCAGTTCTTC. Translated: CASSEVTSGSYNEQFF.

The J gene is TRBJ1-1, the V gene TRBV6-5, with D possibly being TRBD1 (5 bases). Per the germline V gene, CDR1 is MNHEY and CDR2 is SVGAGI. This CDR3 has 14 amino acids. Trimming took off 3 bases at V and 2 bases at J, with 10 bases between the two ends. CDR3 region: CASSYRGVNTEAFF. The CDR3 bases are TGTGCCAGCAGTTATCGGGGGGTTAACACTGAAGCTTTCTTT.

CDR3 sequence reads: CASSVALGQGEAFF. CDR3 in DNA: TGTGCCAGCAGCGTAGCCCTTGGACAGGGCGAAGCTTTCTTT. The V call is TRBV9, the J call TRBJ1-1, with 8 bases that match TRBD1. The CDR3 spans 14 residues. The V gene end was trimmed by 0 bases and the J gene end by 8 bases; junction bases not matched to a gene: 6. Germline lookup yields CDR1 SGDLS and CDR2 YYNGEE.

The gene calls are TRBV19 and TRBJ1-1, with TRBD1 matching over 7 bases. CDR1 is LNHDA and CDR2 is SQIVND in the germline V gene (reference sequence). The CDR3 spans 14 residues. Trimming took 1 base from V and 10 from J; bases not matched to a gene: 9. In nucleotides, the CDR3 is TGTGCCAGTAGTATAGGACAGGGCCTGTCGGGAGCTTTCTTT. Protein product: CASSIGQGLSGAFF.

This rearrangement joins TRBV24-1 to TRBJ2-3, with TRBD1 matching 10 bases. The V gene end was trimmed by 5 bases and the J gene end by 5 bases; junction bases not matched to a gene: 9. Germline lookup yields CDR1 KGHDR and CDR2 SFDVKD. The CDR3 sequence is 16 residues long. The CDR3 DNA reads as TGTGCCACCAGTGGCCCGAGGGACAGGGGTGGAGATACGCAGTATTTT. As protein: CATSGPRDRGGDTQYF.

For the CDR3, the DNA is TGTGCCAGCAGCTTGTGGACAGAAAGGAACACTGAAGCTTTCTTT. Amino acids: CASSLWTERNTEAFF. The V call is TRBV5-4, the J call TRBJ1-1, with D possibly matching TRBD1 (6 bases). The CDR3 sequence is 15 residues long. V gave up 1 base and J gave up 1 base, with 11 bases separating them. CDR1 and CDR2 (germline): SGHNT, YYREEE (reference sequence).

The V gene is TRBV15, the J gene TRBJ1-2; TRBD1 matches 7 bases. V shed 5 bases, J shed 8 bases, and the junction held 8 bases outside the gene matches. CDR3 size: 13 residues. Germline V lookup: CDR1 LNHNV, CDR2 YYDKDF (reference sequence). The CDR3 loop reads CATSWGTVSGYTF. Written as DNA, the CDR3 is TGTGCCACCAGCTGGGGGACAGTATCGGGCTACACCTTC.

This clone was counted between two and nine times. The chain uses TRBV6-6 and TRBJ1-6, with 11 bases lining up with TRBD1. The CDR3 length is 15 residues. Germline CDR1 MNHNY, CDR2 SVGAGI (reference sequence). The V and J ends lost 6 bases and 7 bases, in that order; junction bases with no gene match: 5. The CDR3 coding sequence is TGTGCCAGCAGATACGGACAGGGGGCGAATTCACCCCTCCACTTT. Translation: CASRYGQGANSPLHF.

Of note for this clone: Compared with germline, one end of the junction differs, possibly owing to a read error. J is TRBJ1-2 and V is TRBV4-1, with 8 bases lining up with TRBD1. Germline lookup yields CDR1 MGHRA and CDR2 YSYEKL. The CDR3 contains 14 residues. This CDR3 reads CASSQGSWTQQGVF. CDR3 coding DNA: TGCGCCAGCAGCCAAGGATCATGGACACAACAGGGGGTCTTC.

The chain employs TRBV19 and TRBJ1-5; TRBD1 aligns across 8 bases. The CDR3 extends over 14 amino acids. V trimming: 10 bases; J trimming: 5 bases; junction bases outside the gene matches: 10. CDR1 is LNHDA, CDR2 SQIVND, per germline (reference sequence). The DNA of the CDR3 is TGTGCCACCGCGACAGGGGACGGTTATCAGCCCCAGCATTTT. It yields the protein CATATGDGYQPQHF.

This chain uses TRBV13 with TRBJ2-1, with 9 bases matching TRBD1. Germline V lookup: CDR1 PRHDT, CDR2 FYEKMQ (reference sequence). The CDR3 contains 14 residues. V lost 4 bases and J lost 4; bases outside the gene matches: 2. CDR3 region: CASSSGQGYNEQFF. The CDR3 coding sequence is TGTGCCAGCAGCTCGGGACAGGGATACAATGAGCAGTTCTTC.

V and J are TRBV5-1 and TRBJ2-7, with 8 positions matching TRBD1. J was trimmed by 5 bases and V by 3 bases; bases with no gene match: 7. The CDR3 length is 14 residues. Germline CDR1 and CDR2: SGHRS and YFSETQ. The CDR3: CASSYGQGPHEQYF. In nucleotides, the CDR3 is TGCGCCAGCAGCTACGGACAGGGTCCCCACGAGCAGTACTTC.

The genes are TRBV19 and TRBJ2-7; D may be TRBD2 (5 bases). The length of the CDR3 is 14 residues. CDR1 LNHDA and CDR2 SQIVND come from the germline V gene (reference sequence). Trimming took 4 bases from V and 5 from J, leaving 15 bases between them. The CDR3 is CASSTGREANEQYF. CDR3 in DNA: TGTGCCAGTAGTACAGGTCGGGAAGCCAACGAGCAGTACTTC.

The rearrangement joins TRBV12-5 to TRBJ2-5; tentative D call: TRBD1 (5 bases). This CDR3 contains 15 residues. V gave up 1 base and J gave up 5 bases, with 14 bases separating them. The germline gives CDR1 LGHNT, CDR2 FRNRAP. The CDR3 DNA reads as TGTGCTAGTGGTTTGGAAAGGGGCCGGTTGGAGACCCAGTACTTC. Amino acids: CASGLERGRLETQYF. The variable domain in full, completed from reference TRBV12-5 and TRBJ2-5, reads DARVTQTPRHKVTEMGQEVTMRCQPILGHNTVFWYRQTMMQGLELLAYFRNRAPLDDSGMPKDRFSAEMPDATLATLKIQPSEPRDSAVYFCASGLERGRLETQYFGPGTRLLVL.

The CDR3: CASSTRSANEKLFF. Written as DNA, the CDR3 is TGTGCCAGCAGTACCCGAAGCGCTAATGAAAAACTGTTTTTT. The chain uses TRBV6-5 and TRBJ1-4; D is ambiguous. CDR3 length equals 14 residues. CDR1 and CDR2 from the germline V gene are MNHEY and SVGAGI. The V end lost 5 bases, the J end lost 3 bases, and 10 bases lay between the germline ends.

The rearrangement joins TRBV11-2 to TRBJ1-6, with a tentative D call TRBD1 (5 bases). CDR1 and CDR2 from the germline V gene are SGHAT and FQNNGV. The CDR3 has 14 amino acids. The V gene lost 8 bases and the J gene lost 7 bases, with 15 bases spanning the gap. The CDR3 protein is CASSRAGANSPLHF. The CDR3 coding sequence is TGTGCCAGCTCCAGGGCCGGAGCGAATTCACCCCTCCACTTT.

This chain uses TRBV10-3 with TRBJ2-7, with TRBD1 matching over 8 bases. With 2 bases clipped from V and 1 base from J, the junction kept 1 base outside the gene matches. Germline lookup yields CDR1 ENHRY and CDR2 SYGVKD. This CDR3 is built from 14 residues. The CDR3 DNA is TGTGCCATCAGTGAGGGACAGGGTTCCTACGAGCAGTACTTC. Protein product: CAISEGQGSYEQYF.

V gene TRBV10-3 combines with J gene TRBJ1-6, with D possibly TRBD1 on 6 matching bases. The CDR3 runs 17 residues. Germline V gene lookup returns CDR1 ENHRY and CDR2 SYGVKD. V was shortened by 5 bases and J by 0 bases, with 14 bases between the two germline ends. For the CDR3, the DNA is TGTGCCATCAGTCCGGGACATCCAAACTCCTATAATTCACCCCTCCACTTT. Its protein product is CAISPGHPNSYNSPLHF.

The chain joins TRBV6-6 to TRBJ2-6, with D possibly being TRBD2 (5 bases). The CDR3 loop spans 20 amino acids. V was clipped by 5 bases and J by 1 base, with 24 bases between them. Germline CDR1 MNHNY, CDR2 SVGAGI (reference sequence). The CDR3 region is CASSLLPGLDWRSGANVLTF. The CDR3 DNA reads TGTGCCAGCAGTCTACTCCCCGGACTGGATTGGAGATCTGGGGCCAACGTCCTGACTTTC.

The CDR3 reads CASSQEGTSGRAHEQFF. The CDR3, as DNA: TGTGCCAGCAGCCAAGAAGGGACTAGCGGGAGGGCTCATGAGCAGTTCTTC. The chain has TRBV4-2 and TRBJ2-1, with 16 bases that match TRBD2. With V trimmed by 0 bases and J by 8 bases, 4 bases remained unmatched. The CDR3 covers 17 residues. CDR1 and CDR2 from the germline V gene are LGHNA and YNFKEQ.

J is TRBJ1-5 and V is TRBV30, with D possibly being TRBD1 (5 bases). Deletions cut 3 bases from V and 6 bases from J, with 15 bases between. There are 14 residues in the CDR3. The V gene's germline CDR1 is GTSNPN and CDR2 SVGIG (reference sequence). Here the CDR3 DNA reads TGTGCCTGGAGAGGACAAGGTTCGATTCAGCCCCAGCATTTT. Its translation: CAWRGQGSIQPQHF.

The gene calls are TRBV3-1 (or the pseudogene TRBV3-2) and TRBJ1-2; the D gene is possibly TRBD1 (6 bases). Germline loops: CDR1 LGHDT, CDR2 YNNKEL (reference sequence). This CDR3 has 13 residues. Trimming shortened V by 2 bases and J by 4 bases, and 8 bases separated the two germline ends. The DNA for the CDR3 is TGTGCCAGCAGCCAAACAGGGTCCTATGGCTACACCTTC. Its translation: CASSQTGSYGYTF.

J is TRBJ2-7 and V is TRBV5-1; 14 positions match TRBD2. V shed 4 bases and J 2 bases; nucleotides not matched to a gene: 5. Germline CDR1 reads SGHRS; CDR2 reads YFSETQ. There are 16 residues in the CDR3. This CDR3 reads CASSPGLAGEPYEQYF. DNA for the CDR3: TGCGCCAGCAGCCCGGGACTAGCGGGGGAACCCTACGAGCAGTACTTC.

This chain links TRBV6-5 with TRBJ1-1, with D maybe TRBD1 (5 bases). This CDR3 has 14 amino acids. The germline CDR1 and CDR2 sequences are MNHEY and SVGAGI. The V gene lost 2 bases and the J gene lost 4 bases, with 11 bases spanning the gap. The CDR3 DNA reads as TGTGCCAGCAGTTACGGGGGGAGAGGCACTGAAGCTTTCTTT. Its protein is CASSYGGRGTEAFF.